This T cell receptor (beta chain) appears in the sequencing data of a study of shared clonotypes between healthy human individuals. This clone was detected once. The assay was immunoSEQ multiplex PCR, and TCRdb's table has in-frame clones only and misses some. The sample contains about 680,000 clones, just over 90% of which appear only once. The naive CD8 fraction comprised CD45RO-negative cells positively selected for CCR7 and excluded terminally differentiated effector memory CD45RA+ cells. Source material: naive CD8+ T cells sorted from blood. This clonotype was obtained from a man aged 25-40 years in good health.

The CDR3 DNA is TGCGCCAGCAGCCAAAAGCGGGGAAGCACAGATACGCAGTATTTT. Protein sequence: CASSQKRGSTDTQYF. V is TRBV4-1 and J is TRBJ2-3; 7 nucleotides agree with TRBD2. The germline CDR1 and CDR2 sequences are MGHRA and YSYEKL. Germline trimming cut 2 bases from V and 0 bases from J; bases unmatched to any gene: 2. The CDR3 contains 15 residues.